These 29 T cell receptor beta chains share one sample of origin, sequenced in a study of T cells after yellow fever vaccination (dated by TCRdb to between 2018 and 2021). Taken with the paper, the label for treatment or condition translates to: live attenuated yellow fever vaccine strain. The library came from 5' RACE. Sequencing instrument: Illumina NovaSeq 6000. Starting from the raw public reads, TCRdb applied fastp trimming at Q25, assembled clones with MiXCR and retained in-frame beta chains. Duplicate CDR3 protein sequences are folded into a single record with the most common DNA and genes. For this sample there are around 300,000 distinct CDR3 sequences; approximately 4% appear just once. The ten largest clones represent approximately 23% of the sample. The input for sequencing was PBMCs, taken 5 days after the yellow fever booster vaccination. The receptors derive from a man aged 18 to 29 who received the YFV17D yellow fever vaccine.

This clonotype appeared many times. The chain joins TRBV5-1 to TRBJ2-1; TRBD2 is a possible D gene (6 bases). Trimming took off 4 bases at V and 1 base at J, with 12 bases between the two ends. CDR3 length: 15 residues. Germline V gene sequence: CDR1 SGHRS, CDR2 YFSETQ. In DNA, the CDR3 is TGCGCCAGCAGCCTCCGGGACTCATCCTACAATGAGCAGTTCTTC. Its protein is CASSLRDSSYNEQFF.

This clonotype has more than one count but fewer than ten. This could be a read error, since a much larger clone is one nucleotide away. This chain uses TRBV15 with TRBJ2-5; 9 bases map to TRBD2. Germline lookup yields CDR1 LNHNV and CDR2 YYDKDF (reference sequence). This CDR3 has 16 residues. Trimming cost V 3 bases and J 5 bases; bases outside gene matches: 10. CDR3 coding DNA: TGTGCCACCAGCAGGGCCGGGACTAGCTGGGGGGAGACCCAGTACTTC. Translation gives CATSRAGTSWGETQYF. Filled out from reference TRBV15 and TRBJ2-5, the complete variable domain reads DAMVIQNPRYQVTQFGKPVTLSCSQTLNHNVMYWYQQKSSQAPKLLFHYYDKDFNNEADTPDNFQSRRPNTSFCFLDIRSPGLGDTAMYLCATSRAGTSWGETQYFGPGTRLLVL.

In nucleotides, the CDR3 is TGTGCCAGCAGCCAATTCTTGGCCGGGGAGCTGTTTTTT. Encoded protein: CASSQFLAGELFF. The genes are TRBV3-1 and TRBJ2-2; D gene ambiguous. This CDR3 has 13 residues. Trimming cost V 2 bases and J 6 bases, with 7 bases left between them. Looked up from germline, CDR1 is LGHDT and CDR2 is YNNKEL (reference sequence).

The CDR3 protein is CASSRLEGGTEAFF. The CDR3 DNA sequence: TGTGCCAGCAGCCGTTTGGAGGGGGGGACTGAAGCTTTCTTT. This chain connects TRBV3-1 to TRBJ1-1; tentative D call: TRBD1 (6 bases). The length of the CDR3 is 14 residues. Trimming cost V 4 bases and J 5 bases, with 14 bases left between them. The germline gives CDR1 LGHDT, CDR2 YNNKEL (reference sequence).

This clonotype was seen repeatedly, ten times or more. The gene calls are TRBV6-5 and TRBJ2-1; D gene ambiguous. V gave up 2 bases and J gave up 0 bases, with 11 bases separating them. Germline V gene sequence: CDR1 MNHEY, CDR2 SVGAGI. This CDR3 contains 16 residues. The CDR3 nucleotides are TGTGCCAGCAGTTACCAGGCCTTGAGCTCCTACAATGAGCAGTTCTTC. Translating it yields CASSYQALSSYNEQFF.

The rearrangement uses TRBV7-8 and TRBJ1-1; a possible D gene is TRBD1 (6 bases). CDR3 length: 16 residues. From germline, CDR1 is SGHVS and CDR2 FQNEAQ. V was trimmed by 1 base and J by 0 bases, leaving 12 bases between them. The CDR3 region is CASSLEGGLVNTEAFF. Here the CDR3 DNA reads TGTGCCAGCAGCTTAGAAGGGGGGCTGGTGAACACTGAAGCTTTCTTT.

This clonotype came up a few times. This chain joins TRBV7-9 and TRBJ2-3; no clear D gene. The V end was cut by 6 bases, the J end by 1 base, with 17 bases between. The germline gives CDR1 SEHNR, CDR2 FQNEAQ (reference sequence). The CDR3 contains 16 residues. CDR3 amino acids: CASSLRRLSGTDTQYF. The CDR3 region has the DNA TGTGCCAGCAGTTTGAGACGCCTTTCGGGCACAGATACGCAGTATTTT. Full variable domain (missing parts from reference TRBV7-9 and TRBJ2-3): DTGVSQNPRHKITKRGQNVTFRCDPISEHNRLYWYRQTLGQGPEFLTYFQNEAQLEKSRLLSDRFSAERPKGSFSTLEIQRTEQGDSAMYLCASSLRRLSGTDTQYFGPGTRLTVL.

This clonotype has only a few counts. The rearrangement joins TRBV7-3 to TRBJ1-1; possible D gene TRBD1, 5 bases. This CDR3 contains 15 residues. V was trimmed by 2 bases and J by 5 bases, leaving 15 bases between them. Germline V gene data show CDR1 as SGHTA and CDR2 as FQGTGA. The CDR3 DNA follows: TGTGCCAGCAGCTTAGACAGCCCGCGGAGGACTGAAGCTTTCTTT. Translated: CASSLDSPRRTEAFF.

In this sample, this clonotype turned up many times. This rearrangement joins TRBV7-9 to TRBJ2-1; D might be TRBD2 (6 bases). The CDR3 has 15 amino acids. The V gene lost 3 bases and the J gene lost 3 bases, with 12 bases spanning the gap. CDR1 is SEHNR, CDR2 FQNEAQ, per germline (reference sequence). Here the CDR3 reads CASSFGTSFYNEQFF. The DNA for the CDR3 is TGTGCCAGCAGCTTCGGTACTAGCTTCTACAATGAGCAGTTCTTC.

This clonotype was seen ten or more times. CDR3 nucleotide sequence: TGTGCCAGCAGCTTCACGGCGGGGGGTAAAGAGACCCAGTACTTC. Amino acids: CASSFTAGGKETQYF. The rearrangement links TRBV7-2 to TRBJ2-5; 8 positions agree with TRBD2. The CDR3 totals 15 residues. Germline V lookup: CDR1 SGHTA, CDR2 FQGNSA. V was pared by 3 bases and J by 3 bases, with 6 bases of the junction left unmatched.

Only a few counts were recorded for this clonotype. The V call is TRBV19, the J call TRBJ2-1; 14 nucleotides agree with TRBD2. V dropped 3 bases and J dropped 11; count of bases not matched to a gene: 15. This CDR3 has 18 residues. Germline loops: CDR1 LNHDA, CDR2 SQIVND (reference sequence). CDR3 bases: TGTGCCAGTAGTATCGGGAATTTAAGACTAGCGGGGGGGTCTAAGCAGTTCTTC. It is translated as CASSIGNLRLAGGSKQFF. Full variable domain (rest looked up from reference TRBV19 and TRBJ2-1): DGGITQSPKYLFRKEGQNVTLSCEQNLNHDAMYWYRQDPGQGLRLIYYSQIVNDFQKGDIAEGYSVSREKKESFPLTVTSAQKNPTAFYLCASSIGNLRLAGGSKQFFGPGTRLTVL.

The genes are TRBV5-1 and TRBJ2-3, with D perhaps assigned TRBD1 or TRBD2 (5 bases each). The germline gives CDR1 SGHRS, CDR2 YFSETQ. Trimming removed 2 bases from V and 3 bases from J, with 10 bases in between. This CDR3 is built from 14 residues. This chain's CDR3 is CASSFRDPTDTQYF. The CDR3 coding sequence is TGCGCCAGCAGCTTCCGGGACCCTACAGATACGCAGTATTTT.

The table lists this clonotype with many counts. The chain joins TRBV29-1 to TRBJ2-1; D is ambiguous. V lost 7 bases and J lost 7, with 17 bases in between. There are 13 residues in the CDR3. Germline CDR1 is SQVTM and CDR2 is ANQGSEA. The CDR3 region has the DNA TGCAGCGCCCTCCGAGGAGACCGGAATGAGCAGTTCTTC. Amino acid sequence: CSALRGDRNEQFF.

This clonotype has a count of ten or more. The chain is built from TRBV9 and TRBJ2-1; D unclear. Trimming took off 0 bases at V and 0 bases at J, with 4 bases between the two ends. This CDR3 has 14 amino acids. The germline CDR1 and CDR2 sequences are SGDLS and YYNGEE. DNA of the CDR3: TGTGCCAGCAGCGTAGAGGACTCCTACAATGAGCAGTTCTTC. Encoded protein: CASSVEDSYNEQFF. The variable domain in full, with the rest retrieved from reference TRBV9 and TRBJ2-1, is DSGVTQTPKHLITATGQRVTLRCSPRSGDLSVYWYQQSLDQGLQFLIQYYNGEERAKGNILERFSAQQFPDLHSELNLSSLELGDSALYFCASSVEDSYNEQFFGPGTRLTVL.

This clonotype was observed at least ten times. V gene TRBV4-3 combines with J gene TRBJ1-2, with D tentatively TRBD1 (5 bases). The CDR3 runs 11 residues. Trimming cost V 4 bases and J 9 bases, with 9 bases left between them. CDR1 is LGHNA, CDR2 YSLEER, per germline. The CDR3: CASSRGFRYTF. For the CDR3, the DNA is TGCGCCAGCAGCCGGGGGTTTCGCTACACCTTC.

This chain uses TRBV28 with TRBJ2-7; tentatively, D is TRBD1 (6 bases). The germline V and J ends were trimmed by 6 bases and 3 bases, with 12 bases remaining between them. CDR1 is MDHEN, CDR2 SYDVKM, per germline. The CDR3 totals 13 residues. CDR3 amino acids: CASSQGQFYEQYV. The CDR3 bases are TGTGCCAGCAGCCAAGGACAGTTCTACGAGCAGTACGTC.

This chain connects TRBV27 to TRBJ1-1; possibly TRBD1 for D (5 bases). Looked up from germline, CDR1 is MNHEY and CDR2 is SMNVEV (reference sequence). The CDR3 length is 14 residues. Trimming stripped 7 bases from V and 5 bases from J, with 17 bases between. The CDR3 sequence: CASTAVGRGTEAFF. The CDR3 region has the DNA TGTGCCAGCACTGCAGTGGGACGAGGGACTGAAGCTTTCTTT.

A few counts support this clonotype. Here the CDR3 reads CASSQATGENTGELFF. Written as DNA, the CDR3 is TGTGCCAGCAGTCAAGCGACAGGGGAGAACACCGGGGAGCTGTTTTTT. The chain carries TRBV7-9 and TRBJ2-2; 8 nucleotides match TRBD1. CDR1 and CDR2 (germline): SEHNR, FQNEAQ (reference sequence). The ends lost 6 bases at V and 1 base at J; junction bases unmatched: 7. This CDR3 is 16 amino acids long.

The sample holds a few counts of this clonotype. The chain links TRBV6-2 or TRBV6-3 to TRBJ2-5, with a weak D call TRBD2 (5 bases). Trimming left V 10 bases short and J 4 bases short, with 16 bases between. The CDR3 consists of 13 residues. Germline-derived CDR1 and CDR2 are MNHEY and SVGEGT. CDR3 protein: CATFSGGGETQYF. As DNA, the CDR3 is TGTGCCACCTTCTCAGGAGGTGGAGAGACCCAGTACTTC.

The table lists this clonotype with a few counts. The chain couples TRBV6-1 to TRBJ2-3; the match to TRBD2 covers 7 bases. J was trimmed by 2 bases and V by 5 bases; bases with no gene match: 10. This CDR3 has 16 amino acids. CDR1 is MNHNS and CDR2 is SASEGT in the germline V gene. Written as DNA, the CDR3 is TGTGCCAGCAGTTCCCGACTAGCCACCTCCACAGATACGCAGTATTTT. Translation gives CASSSRLATSTDTQYF.

This clonotype was seen more than once but under ten times. The gene calls are TRBV7-9 and TRBJ1-5, with TRBD1 matching 7 bases. The CDR3 loop spans 16 amino acids. V dropped 3 bases and J dropped 2; count of bases not matched to a gene: 7. Germline CDR1 SEHNR, CDR2 FQNEAQ (reference sequence). This chain's CDR3 is CASSLSQGVGNQPQHF. The CDR3 DNA reads TGTGCCAGCAGCTTGAGCCAGGGGGTGGGCAATCAGCCCCAGCATTTT.

This clonotype turned up a few times. The chain has TRBV7-9 and TRBJ2-3; no firm D call. The germline V gene encodes CDR1 SEHNR and CDR2 FQNEAQ (reference sequence). V was shortened by 2 bases and J by 2 bases, with 11 bases between the two germline ends. This CDR3 region has 15 residues. The CDR3, as DNA: TGTGCCAGCAGCTTACCGACGGTCAACACAGATACGCAGTATTTT. Encoded protein: CASSLPTVNTDTQYF.

The rearrangement uses TRBV6-6 and TRBJ2-5, with a possible D match to TRBD1 (6 bases). There are 13 residues in the CDR3. Trimming pared 7 bases from V and 3 bases from J, leaving 12 bases between. CDR1 MNHNY and CDR2 SVGAGI come from the germline V gene (reference sequence). CDR3 loop: CASNARGEETQYF. Written as DNA, the CDR3 is TGTGCCAGCAACGCCAGGGGAGAAGAGACCCAGTACTTC.

The table lists this clonotype with a few counts. The chain links TRBV5-1 to TRBJ2-3; D is undetermined. There are 14 residues in the CDR3. Germline V CDR1 and CDR2: SGHRS, YFSETQ. Trimming left V 1 base short and J 3 bases short, with 9 bases between. CDR3 sequence: CASSLLGWTDTQYF. CDR3 DNA sequence: TGCGCCAGCAGCTTGTTGGGCTGGACAGATACGCAGTATTTT.

The chain combines TRBV11-2 with TRBJ2-1; TRBD2 agrees at 14 bases. The junction had 5 bases not matched to a gene; V was cut back by 4 bases and J by 0 bases. Germline V gene data show CDR1 as SGHAT and CDR2 as FQNNGV. The CDR3 is made up of 18 amino acids. The CDR3 protein is CASSSRGTSGSSYNEQFF. Written as DNA, the CDR3 is TGTGCCAGCAGCTCCCGGGGGACTAGCGGGAGCTCCTACAATGAGCAGTTCTTC.

The chain has TRBV10-3 and TRBJ2-7, with D possibly matching TRBD2 (6 bases). Germline V gene lookup returns CDR1 ENHRY and CDR2 SYGVKD. V was shortened by 0 bases and J by 4 bases, with 13 bases between the two germline ends. CDR3 length: 15 amino acids. CDR3 DNA sequence: TGTGCCATCAGTGAGTCTCGGGACTGGCGGTACGAGCAGTACTTC. Translated, it gives CAISESRDWRYEQYF.

This clonotype was found many times. The chain links TRBV4-2 to TRBJ1-2; D is undetermined. V was clipped by 2 bases and J by 4 bases, with 17 bases between them. The CDR3 length is 16 residues. CDR1 is LGHNA, CDR2 YNFKEQ, per germline. In nucleotides, the CDR3 is TGTGCCAGCAGCCAAAGAAAAAGCCCCCCAATCTATGGCTACACCTTC. As protein: CASSQRKSPPIYGYTF.

This clonotype was counted a few times. J is TRBJ2-7 and V is TRBV20-1, with 7 bases matching TRBD2. V shed 5 bases, J shed 4 bases, and the junction held 11 bases outside the gene matches. CDR1 and CDR2 (germline): DFQATT, SNEGSKA (reference sequence). The CDR3 has 14 residues. CDR3 amino acids: CSAGGVSGVYEQYF. The CDR3 DNA reads as TGCAGTGCTGGAGGGGTGAGCGGGGTATACGAGCAGTACTTC.

The chain uses TRBV12-3 or TRBV12-4 and TRBJ2-7, with 11 bases matching TRBD1. The length of the CDR3 is 14 residues. The junction had 6 bases not matched to a gene; V was cut back by 7 bases and J by 4 bases. The CDR3 DNA reads as TGTGCCAGCACCCTAGGACAGGGGGCATACGAGCAGTACTTC. It yields the protein CASTLGQGAYEQYF.